This passage covers 2 T cell receptor beta chains from one sample sequenced in a study of T cells in localized non-small cell lung cancer. Here immunoSEQ multiplex PCR was the method, and the copy in TCRdb shows in-frame clones only, minus some. The sample lists roughly 76,000 clones, over 60% occurring once. The sequencing here drew on PBMCs, taken before any cancer treatment. The receptor set was obtained from a man between 40 and 70 years old with stage II squamous cell lung carcinoma.

The chain employs TRBV7-9 and TRBJ2-5; no clear D gene. The V gene lost 4 bases and the J gene lost 4 bases, with 16 bases spanning the gap. Germline loops: CDR1 SEHNR, CDR2 FQNEAQ (reference sequence). The CDR3 covers 15 residues. The DNA for the CDR3 is TGTGCCAGCAGCTCTCGTAACGCAGGAAGAGAGACCCAGTACTTC. Protein: CASSSRNAGRETQYF.

This chain links TRBV18 with TRBJ1-1; a possible D gene is TRBD1 (6 bases). This CDR3 contains 14 residues. Germline V gene lookup returns CDR1 KGHSH and CDR2 LQKENI. The V end lost 6 bases, the J end lost 7 bases, and 18 bases lay between the germline ends. CDR3 nucleotides: TGTGCCAGCTCCCGGGGGGGGGCAAGTAATGAAGCTTTCTTT. It yields the protein CASSRGGASNEAFF.